This TCR beta chain appears in the sequencing data of a study of patients and donors after allogeneic stem cell transplantation. The table lists this clonotype with a few counts. TCRdb redid the calling of the RT-PCR reads with MiXCR, one entry per CDR3 protein. The sample comprises roughly 960,000 distinct CDR3 sequences, approximately 18% of which are singletons, and 5% to 6.5% rests with the top ten. Germline V CDR1 and CDR2: SQVTM, ANQGSEA. The CDR3 totals 14 residues. V was shortened by 5 bases and J by 2 bases, with 15 bases between the two germline ends. The rearrangement links TRBV29-1 to TRBJ1-1; D uncertain. The TCR originated in a human donor who was either an allogeneic HSCT recipient or a stem cell or donor lymphocyte infusion donor (not recorded which). It is not recorded whose cells these are; they may come from a transplant donor. The sequencing sample was made of blood, either unsorted or a sorted T cell fraction (not recorded which). The DNA for the CDR3 is TGCAGCGTTTATGAAGGCAGTCGTAACACTGAAGCTTTCTTT. Residues: CSVYEGSRNTEAFF.